The sequence of this TCR beta chain was determined in a study of regulatory T cells in long-lasting Graves disease. The time point here: persistent/refractory GD, antithyroid drugs over 5 years with positive TRAb. The TCR library was made from RNA that had been extracted from PBMCs in TRIzol. The guidelines of the American Thyroid Association were the basis for diagnosing Graves' disease. Study-level points and caveats: Persistent disease was characterized by preferential usage of TRBV28, TRBJ1-2 and TRBJ2-5.

The CDR3 sequence is 16 residues long. Losses at the gene ends were 6 bases for V and 2 bases for J; bases not matched to a gene: 10. This clonotype came up many times. Its antigen remains unknown. Sequencing libraries for TCR beta were prepared with iRepertoire HTBI primers and Arm-PCR of CDR3 regions. Each CDR3 protein gets one entry after TCRdb re-called the multiplex PCR reads with MiXCR. This sample has about 470,000 distinct CDR3 sequences; 20% to 25% occur once, and the top ten carry 7.1%. The V gene is TRBV12-3 or TRBV12-4, the J gene TRBJ1-5; 7 positions agree with TRBD1. Sequenced here: peripheral blood mononuclear cells (PBMCs), sampled when the disease was refractory, from a patient treated with antithyroid drugs. This sequence was found in a female donor with Graves disease. The chain's CDR3 is CASSPTGDLRNQPQHF. As DNA, the CDR3 is TGTGCCAGCAGCCCTACAGGGGACCTACGCAATCAGCCCCAGCATTTT.